Sequencing of this TCR beta chain was carried out in a study of T cell responses to AZD1222 COVID-19 vaccine. The germline gives CDR1 MNHEY, CDR2 SVGAGI. This CDR3 comprises 14 residues. V was shortened by 5 bases and J by 8 bases, with 13 bases between the two germline ends. Libraries were prepared by immunoSEQ multiplex PCR; TCRdb keeps only in-frame clonotypes and omits some of them. This sample has about 130,000 clones, with about 89% found just once. This clone was seen a handful of times. Its specificity is unknown. Study-wide findings and caveats: There were mostly white British donors and more females than males, and clonal diversity was possibly underestimated.

The specimen comprised peripheral blood, sampled on day 0 of AZD1222 vaccination. V gene TRBV6-5 combines with J gene TRBJ1-6, with D perhaps TRBD1 (5 bases). This TCR derives from an adult in good health. CDR3 residues: CASSSRGADSPLHF. The CDR3 DNA is TGTGCCAGCAGTAGCCGGGGCGCCGATTCACCCCTCCACTTT.